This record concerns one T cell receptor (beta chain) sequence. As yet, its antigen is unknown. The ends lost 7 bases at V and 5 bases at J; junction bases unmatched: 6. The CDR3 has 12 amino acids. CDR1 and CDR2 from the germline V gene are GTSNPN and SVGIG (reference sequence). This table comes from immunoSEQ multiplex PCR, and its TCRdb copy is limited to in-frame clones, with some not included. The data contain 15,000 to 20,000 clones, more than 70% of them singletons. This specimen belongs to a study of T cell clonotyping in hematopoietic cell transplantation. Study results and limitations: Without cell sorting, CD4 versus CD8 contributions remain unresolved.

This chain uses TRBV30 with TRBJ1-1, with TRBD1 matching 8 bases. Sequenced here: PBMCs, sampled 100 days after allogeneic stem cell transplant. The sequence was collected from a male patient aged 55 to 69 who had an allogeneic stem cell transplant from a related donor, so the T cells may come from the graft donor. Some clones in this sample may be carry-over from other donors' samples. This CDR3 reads CASTGGGTEAFF. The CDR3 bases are TGTGCCTCTACAGGGGGAGGGACTGAAGCTTTCTTT.